The rows below give T cell receptor beta chains drawn from one sample of a study of T cell responses to AZD1222 COVID-19 vaccine. The assay was immunoSEQ multiplex PCR, and TCRdb's table has in-frame clones only and misses some. The repertoire holds 150,000 to 200,000 clones, with around 95% as singletons. The sample was peripheral blood, taken on day 0 of AZD1222 vaccination. These receptors all come from an adult in good health. Both conserved end residues are part of each CDR3. The D gene is left open where the match is weak. Some rows mark clone size as missing; the rest say once, few, many or name a class of expanded clone.

v_call	j_call	d_call	clone_size	cdr3_aa	cdr3_nt
TRBV7-8	TRBJ1-5	-	-	CASSLVTAGISNQPQHF	TGTGCCAGCAGCTTGGTGACAGCGGGGATTAGCAATCAGCCCCAGCATTTT
TRBV4-1	TRBJ1-2	-	-	CASSQEINQGIGGYTF	TGCGCCAGCAGCCAAGAAATAAACCAGGGAATTGGCGGCTACACCTTC
TRBV5-4	TRBJ2-2	-	-	CASSPRKVGGELFF	TGTGCCAGCAGCCCGAGAAAGGTCGGCGGGGAGCTGTTTTTT
TRBV6-5	TRBJ2-5	TRBD1	-	CASRQPGQQETQYF	TGTGCCAGCAGACAGCCGGGACAGCAAGAGACCCAGTACTTC
TRBV28	TRBJ1-5	TRBD1	-	CAIPGTGSNQPQHF	TGTGCCATCCCTGGGACAGGGAGCAATCAGCCCCAGCATTTT
TRBV5-4	TRBJ2-7	-	once	CASSLPGTSSYEQYF	TGTGCCAGCAGCTTACCAGGGACGAGCTCCTACGAGCAGTACTTC
TRBV4-1	TRBJ1-2	TRBD1	-	CASSQEGTGKKAGYTF	TGCGCCAGCAGCCAAGAGGGGACAGGGAAAAAGGCGGGCTACACCTTC
TRBV28	TRBJ1-6	-	-	CASSFLHRDTPLHF	TGTGCCAGCAGTTTCCTCCACAGGGATACACCCCTCCACTTT
TRBV27	TRBJ2-6	TRBD1	-	CASRPTGAGANVLTF	TGTGCCAGCAGACCGACAGGGGCCGGGGCCAACGTCCTGACTTTC
TRBV7-9	TRBJ2-2	-	-	CASSLTRPRNLFSPGELFF	TGTGCCAGCAGCTTAACGCGTCCGCGGAATCTCTTTTCTCCCGGGGAGCTGTTTTTT
TRBV27	TRBJ1-2	TRBD1	-	CASSPSDRTYDGYTF	TGTGCCAGCAGTCCGTCGGACAGGACATACGATGGCTACACCTTC
TRBV12-5	TRBJ2-2	-	-	CASVLNTGELFF	TGTGCTAGTGTTCTGAACACCGGGGAGCTGTTTTTT
TRBV6-1	TRBJ2-7	-	medium-sized	CASSEGGDGYEQYF	TGTGCCAGCAGTGAAGGGGGGGACGGCTACGAGCAGTACTTC